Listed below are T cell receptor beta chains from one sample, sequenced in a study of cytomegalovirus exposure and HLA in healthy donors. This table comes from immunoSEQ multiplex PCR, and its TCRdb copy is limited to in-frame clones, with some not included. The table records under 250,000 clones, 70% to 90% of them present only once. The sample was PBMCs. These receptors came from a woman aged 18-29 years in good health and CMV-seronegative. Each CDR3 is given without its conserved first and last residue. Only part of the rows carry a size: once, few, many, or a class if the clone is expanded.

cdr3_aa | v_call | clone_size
ASRGGAPPEAF | TRBV9 | NA
ASSIQQGASEAF | TRBV19 | NA
ASSKGQPLMNTEAF | TRBV6-6 | NA
ASSFGTGTGGVLGS | TRBV5-6 | NA
ASSLGTPVSNTEAF | TRBV18 | NA
ASSPDRVSEAF | TRBV11-2 | NA
ASRPLGMYRGASNQPQH | TRBV27 | NA
ASSPSIQTNEKLF | TRBV5-4 | NA
ASSAFGTVFTA | TRBV11-2 | NA
ASSHGAWLAGEGDTQY | TRBV5-6 | NA
SARASTYGYT | TRBV29-1 | NA
ASSLTGPASYNEQF | TRBV7-3 | once
ASSSWTGPETEAF | TRBV6-5 | NA
ASSPVVRGPQH | TRBV19 | NA
ASSSFNRGGGNTIY | TRBV2 | NA
ASSEGRSTEAF | TRBV19 | NA
ASSLDRVKAF | TRBV5-1 | NA
AWNARVTSYNEQF | TRBV30 | NA
ASSLAGSSYNEQF | TRBV7-9 | NA
ASRSTENTEAF | TRBV5-1 | NA
ASSSKDNGNEKLF | TRBV9 | NA
ASSIKGDTEAF | TRBV5-1 | NA